Shown below are 8 T cell receptor beta chains from a single sample sequenced in a study of blood T cell repertoires in COVID-19. Sequenced by immunoSEQ multiplex PCR; TCRdb stores in-frame clones only, minus some. Among fewer than 300,000 clones, over 75% were seen once, and the ten largest hold around 9.2%. The sequenced sample consisted of peripheral blood. These receptors all stem from a human donor in a cohort sampled during active COVID-19.

The chain employs TRBV9 and TRBJ2-2; 12 bases line up with TRBD2. Trimming at V came to 2 bases and at J to 5 bases, leaving 7 bases not matched to a gene. Germline V lookup: CDR1 SGDLS, CDR2 YYNGEE. There are 17 residues in the CDR3. The CDR3 coding sequence is TGTGCCAGCAGCGTCCAGACTAGCGGGAGACAGACCGGGGAGCTGTTTTTT. Amino acid sequence: CASSVQTSGRQTGELFF.

V usage is TRBV27 and J usage is TRBJ1-2; 8 bases align to TRBD1. V lost 6 bases to trimming and J lost 6 bases; unmatched junction nucleotides: 6. Looked up from germline, CDR1 is MNHEY and CDR2 is SMNVEV (reference sequence). The CDR3 sequence is 13 residues long. The CDR3 here is CASSLTGVDGYTF. CDR3 DNA sequence: TGTGCCAGCAGCCTGACAGGGGTGGATGGCTACACCTTC.

The J gene is TRBJ2-5, the V gene TRBV5-6, with 15 bases that match TRBD2. This CDR3 comprises 17 residues. J lost 4 bases, V lost 3 bases, and 7 bases had no gene match. The germline CDR1 and CDR2 sequences are SGHDT and YYEEEE. In DNA, the CDR3 is TGTGCCAGCAGCTACTTCCCGGGACTAGCGGGAGGAGAGACCCAGTACTTC. Its translation is CASSYFPGLAGGETQYF. The variable domain in full, with the rest retrieved from reference TRBV5-6 and TRBJ2-5, is DAGVTQSPTHLIKTRGQQVTLRCSPKSGHDTVSWYQQALGQGPQFIFQYYEEEERQRGNFPDRFSGHQFPNYSSELNVNALLLGDSALYLCASSYFPGLAGGETQYFGPGTRLLVL.

CDR3 nucleotide sequence: TGTGCCAGCAGTGAACTAGCGAGCACCGGGGAGCTGTTTTTT. Protein: CASSELASTGELFF. The gene calls are TRBV2 and TRBJ2-2; TRBD2 is a possible D gene (6 bases). V gave up 2 bases and J gave up 4 bases, with 8 bases separating them. The CDR3 runs 14 residues. Germline values: CDR1 SNHLY, CDR2 FYNNEI.

The chain has TRBV5-1 and TRBJ2-7; 9 nucleotides align to TRBD1. Germline V lookup: CDR1 SGHRS, CDR2 YFSETQ. The CDR3 contains 14 residues. V lost 4 bases to trimming and J lost 2 bases; unmatched junction nucleotides: 4. This chain's CDR3 is CASSTRTGAYEQYF. Here the CDR3 DNA reads TGCGCCAGCAGCACCCGGACAGGGGCCTACGAGCAGTACTTC.

The table lists this clone with a count of one. The chain combines TRBV10-1 with TRBJ2-4; 8 bases are a match to TRBD1. V shed 0 bases and J 0 bases; nucleotides not matched to a gene: 10. This CDR3 is 19 amino acids long. Germline assignment: CDR1 WNHNN and CDR2 SYGVQD (reference sequence). The CDR3 DNA reads as TGCGCCAGCAGTGAGTCTCGGCCAGGGGGCCGGGAAGCCAAAAACATTCAGTACTTC. Its protein product is CASSESRPGGREAKNIQYF.

The genes are TRBV19 and TRBJ2-5; D not certain. The CDR3 extends over 12 amino acids. Trimming cost V 5 bases and J 1 base, with 5 bases left between them. CDR1 and CDR2 from the germline V gene are LNHDA and SQIVND (reference sequence). DNA for the CDR3: TGTGCCAGTAGTTCAGGCCAAGAGACCCAGTACTTC. Protein sequence: CASSSGQETQYF.

This chain connects TRBV6-5 to TRBJ2-5, with 8 nucleotides matching TRBD2. J was trimmed by 4 bases and V by 5 bases; bases with no gene match: 9. The CDR3 spans 15 residues. Germline lookup yields CDR1 MNHEY and CDR2 SVGAGI. This chain's CDR3 is CASSLRGEGRETQYF. CDR3 DNA sequence: TGTGCCAGCAGTCTGCGGGGGGAAGGTAGAGAGACCCAGTACTTC.